The present TCR beta chain was sequenced within a study of cytomegalovirus exposure and HLA in healthy donors. Study-wide points: In a later analysis, TCR beta V- and J-gene trimming was associated with a missense DCLRE1C variant. Analyzed later, most CMV-associated TCR beta chains appeared HLA-restricted.

CDR3 length equals 15 residues. After removal of 6 bases from V and 1 base from J, the junction contained 6 bases not matched to a gene. The germline CDR1 and CDR2 sequences are SGHRS and YFSETQ. Primers for the PCR totalled 60 Vbeta and 13 Jbeta. The protocol was immunoSEQ multiplex PCR, while the TCRdb copy is restricted to in-frame clones and leaves out a portion. Counted here are under 200,000 clones, 68% occurring once; the ten biggest clones make up roughly 1.4%. As regards this clone: Its antigen remains unidentified.

The sample taken for sequencing was PBMCs. The rearrangement joins TRBV5-1 to TRBJ2-3; 9 nucleotides line up with TRBD2. The clonotype was recovered from a man in his forties or fifties in good health and CMV-seronegative. CDR3 coding DNA: TGCGCCAGCAACCCCTTAGCGGGGGGCACAGATACGCAGTATTTT. It yields the protein CASNPLAGGTDTQYF.